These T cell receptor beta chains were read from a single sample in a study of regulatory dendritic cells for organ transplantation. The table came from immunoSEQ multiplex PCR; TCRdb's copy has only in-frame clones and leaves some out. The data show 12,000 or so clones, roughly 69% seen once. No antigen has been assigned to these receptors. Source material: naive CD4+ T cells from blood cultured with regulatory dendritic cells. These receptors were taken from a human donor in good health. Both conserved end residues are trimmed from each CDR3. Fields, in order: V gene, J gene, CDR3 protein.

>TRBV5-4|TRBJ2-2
ASSLTAGELF
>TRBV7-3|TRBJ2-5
ASSDYTQETQY
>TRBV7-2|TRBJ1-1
ASSLEGPRANTEAF
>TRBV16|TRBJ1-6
ASSLQGSWNSPLH
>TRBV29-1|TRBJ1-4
SVEGGEDEKLF
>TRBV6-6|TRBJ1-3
ASTAVRGGNTIY
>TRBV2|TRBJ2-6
ASSGQRSGANVLT
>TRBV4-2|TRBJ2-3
ASSPPGVDGSNTQY
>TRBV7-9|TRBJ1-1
ASSLRSSVNTEAF
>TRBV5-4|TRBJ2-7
ASSMDRGIYEQY
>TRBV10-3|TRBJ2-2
AISRKQDTGELF
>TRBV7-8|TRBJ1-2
ASSLFFRQDHYGYT
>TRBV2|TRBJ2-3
ASIELAGGLSTDTQY
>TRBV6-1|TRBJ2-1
ASSRTAYSYNEQF
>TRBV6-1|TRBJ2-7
ASRMGQVGPYEQY
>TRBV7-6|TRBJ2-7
ASSPTPMTVEQY
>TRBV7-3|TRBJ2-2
ASRPTSGGAGGELF
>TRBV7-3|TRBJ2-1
ASSQSSGGYNEQF
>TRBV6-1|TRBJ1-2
ASSEGTTGGISYT
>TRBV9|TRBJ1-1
ASSVGTPPTEAF
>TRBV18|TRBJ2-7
ASSLGGQGTYEQY
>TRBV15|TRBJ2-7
ATSRERAGLYEQY
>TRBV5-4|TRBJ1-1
ASSFTGGRGTEAF
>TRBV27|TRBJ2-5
ASSPGTSGATGGETQY
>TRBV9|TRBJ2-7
ASSASGGALGEQY
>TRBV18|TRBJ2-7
ASSPPTDSYEQY
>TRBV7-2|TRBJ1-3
ASSLAGGTGNTIY
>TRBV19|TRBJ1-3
ASVPGQVPSSGNTIY
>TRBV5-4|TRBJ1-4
ASSQGQTNEKLF
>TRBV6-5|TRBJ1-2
ASRPTEGGYT
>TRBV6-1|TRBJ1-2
ASSGQAESYGYT
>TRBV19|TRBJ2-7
ASSIQVAYEQY
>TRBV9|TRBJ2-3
ASSTPRGSGGSTDTQY
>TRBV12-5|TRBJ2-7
ASGLVYLAGPYEQY
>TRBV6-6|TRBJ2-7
ASSLGGGGYEQY
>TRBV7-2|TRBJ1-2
ASSFPGRPEWGYT
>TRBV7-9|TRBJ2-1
ASSRVGGDNEQF
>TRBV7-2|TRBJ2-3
ASKVGLGTDTQY
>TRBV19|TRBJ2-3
ASSFRDRGSADTQY